This T cell receptor (beta chain) was recorded in a study of tissue T cells after allogeneic stem cell transplantation. Overall study context: Pathologist H&E review favored samples with visible lymphocytes for sequencing among multiple samples. Whole-study results and caveats: Anatomically similar tissues had similar TCR repertoires within each patient.

This clone ranks as large. No antigen is known for it. The CDR3 contains 14 residues. Germline assignment: CDR1 WNHNN and CDR2 SYGVQD (reference sequence). Trimming removed 0 bases from V and 3 bases from J, with 8 bases in between. Adult allogeneic hematopoietic cell transplant recipients with steroid-refractory graft-versus-host disease were prospectively enrolled for research autopsy. Autopsy tissues spanned esophagus to rectum, liver, skin, and lymphoid organs including spleen. Here immunoSEQ multiplex PCR was the method, and the copy in TCRdb shows in-frame clones only, minus some. This sample has around 800 clones; around 40% occur once, and the top ten carry 40% to 45%.

The sequenced sample was ileal tissue, obtained at autopsy. The rearrangement uses TRBV10-1 and TRBJ1-1; the D is unclear. The receptor comes from a female patient aged 35 to 75 with steroid-refractory graft-versus-host disease after an allogeneic stem cell transplant. Part of the T cells may come from the graft donor. Here the CDR3 DNA reads TGCGCCAGCAGTGAGTCGGCGGGTCACACTGAAGCTTTCTTT. Amino acid sequence: CASSESAGHTEAFF.